The clone carrying this T cell receptor beta chain was seen only a few times. Its antigen is not known. This record comes from a study of cytomegalovirus exposure and HLA in healthy donors. Study-level points and caveats: Sequences of the TCR beta chain were said to predict the HLA-A and HLA-B alleles of most subjects accurately. For most TCR beta V segments, an earlier analysis put the productive rate at about 87% or about 30% of the time. The study labeled under 200 TCR beta chains cytomegalovirus-associated. Several top significant clusters appeared, in a later analysis, to be linked to common viral pathogens.

PCR amplification relied on 60 Vbeta primers (plus 13 Jbeta primers). Produced via immunoSEQ multiplex PCR; TCRdb's table is partial and in-frame only. The table lists roughly 160,000 clones, around 80% of them singletons. The CDR3 has 14 amino acids. Germline lookup yields CDR1 PRHDT and CDR2 FYEKMQ (reference sequence). V lost 5 bases, J lost 2 bases, and 9 bases lay in between. The TCR sequence derives from a woman aged 30 to 39 in good health and CMV-seropositive. The chain combines TRBV13 with TRBJ1-4; tentative D call: TRBD1 (5 bases). Sample: PBMCs. DNA of the CDR3: TGTGCCAGCAGCCGGCGACAGACTAATGAAAAACTGTTTTTT. It encodes CASSRRQTNEKLFF.